The clone carrying this T cell receptor beta chain has at least ten counts. Its antigen is still unknown. With 0 bases removed from V and 1 base from J, the gap between germline ends came to 19 bases. This CDR3 has 19 residues. The V gene's germline CDR1 is SEHNR and CDR2 FQNEAQ (reference sequence). RNA transcripts provided the source from which TCR beta CDR3 regions were amplified. Initially, a first-round RT-PCR of the TCR CDR3 employed the HTBI primer set. TCRdb re-called the multiplex PCR reads with MiXCR, one entry per CDR3 protein. The table has around 600,000 distinct CDR3 sequences, around 13% seen once. Cells are PBMCs isolated from more than 8.5 ml of fresh blood. These data originate in a study of T cells in Graves' hyperthyroidism and ophthalmopathy. Whole-study findings and limits: Most thyroid clonotypes with frequency above 0.001 were detected in blood.

V usage is TRBV7-9 and J usage is TRBJ2-1; no firm D call. What was sequenced was blood. The TCR originated in a woman in her forties or fifties with Graves' ophthalmopathy. The CDR3 here is CASSLALIRVTISYNEQFF. The DNA for the CDR3 is TGTGCCAGCAGCTTAGCCCTTATCCGAGTAACTATATCCTACAATGAGCAGTTCTTC.